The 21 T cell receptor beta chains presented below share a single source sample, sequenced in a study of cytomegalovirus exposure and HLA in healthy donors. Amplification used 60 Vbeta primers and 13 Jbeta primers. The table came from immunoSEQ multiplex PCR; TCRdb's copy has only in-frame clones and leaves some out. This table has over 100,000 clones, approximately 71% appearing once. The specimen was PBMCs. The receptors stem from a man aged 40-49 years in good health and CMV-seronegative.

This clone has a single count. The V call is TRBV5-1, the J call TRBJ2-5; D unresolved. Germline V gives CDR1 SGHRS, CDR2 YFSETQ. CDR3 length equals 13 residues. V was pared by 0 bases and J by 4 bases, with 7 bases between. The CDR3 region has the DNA TGCGCCAGCAGCTTGGGACCGGGAGAGACCCAGTACTTC. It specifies CASSLGPGETQYF. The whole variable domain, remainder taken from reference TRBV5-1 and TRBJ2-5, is KAGVTQTPRYLIKTRGQQVTLSCSPISGHRSVSWYQQTPGQGLQFLFEYFSETQRNKGNFPGRFSGRQFSNSRSEMNVSTLELGDSALYLCASSLGPGETQYFGPGTRLLVL.

CDR3 residues: CASRPETGWYTGELFF. In nucleotides, the CDR3 is TGTGCCAGCAGACCAGAGACAGGGTGGTACACCGGGGAGCTGTTTTTT. The chain links TRBV7-9 to TRBJ2-2; 7 nucleotides align to TRBD1. The CDR3 is 16 residues long. The J segment lost 3 bases and the V segment lost 6 bases, leaving 10 bases of the junction unmatched. Germline V gene data show CDR1 as SEHNR and CDR2 as FQNEAQ (reference sequence).

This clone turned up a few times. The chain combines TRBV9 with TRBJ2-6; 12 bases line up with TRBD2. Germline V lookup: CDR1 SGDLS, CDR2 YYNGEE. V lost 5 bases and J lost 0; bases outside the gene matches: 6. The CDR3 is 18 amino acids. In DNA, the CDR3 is TGTGCCAGCAGGACTAGCGGGGGCCAGCTCTCTGGGGCCAACGTCCTGACTTTC. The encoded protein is CASRTSGGQLSGANVLTF.

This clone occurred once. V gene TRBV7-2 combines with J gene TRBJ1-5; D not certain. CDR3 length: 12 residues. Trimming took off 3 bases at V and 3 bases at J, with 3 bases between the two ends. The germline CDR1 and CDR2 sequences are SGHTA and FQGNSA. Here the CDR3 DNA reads TGTGCCAGCAGCTTCTACAATCAGCCCCAGCATTTT. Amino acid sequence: CASSFYNQPQHF.

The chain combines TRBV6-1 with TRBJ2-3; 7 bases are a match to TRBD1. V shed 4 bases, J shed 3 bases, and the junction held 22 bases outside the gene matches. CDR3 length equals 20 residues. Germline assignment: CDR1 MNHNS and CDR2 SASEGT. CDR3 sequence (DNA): TGTGCCAGCAGTGGCAACTGGGAACCCGGGACAGCCTGGTCGACAGATACGCAGTATTTT. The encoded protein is CASSGNWEPGTAWSTDTQYF.

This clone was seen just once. This chain's CDR3 is CASSPSQRQLSGNTIYF. The CDR3 DNA follows: TGTGCCAGCAGCCCGTCTCAACGACAGCTCTCTGGAAACACCATATATTTT. The V and J genes are TRBV9 and TRBJ1-3, with D perhaps matching TRBD1 (5 bases). This CDR3 spans 17 amino acids. The V end lost 4 bases, the J end lost 0 bases, and 17 bases lay between the germline ends. Germline V gene sequence: CDR1 SGDLS, CDR2 YYNGEE.

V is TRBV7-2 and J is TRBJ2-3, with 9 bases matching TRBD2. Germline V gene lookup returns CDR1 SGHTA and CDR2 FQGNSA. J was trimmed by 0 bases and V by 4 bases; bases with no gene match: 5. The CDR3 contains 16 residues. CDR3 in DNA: TGTGCCAGCAGCTCCACTGCGGGGGGGAGCACAGATACGCAGTATTTT. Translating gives CASSSTAGGSTDTQYF.

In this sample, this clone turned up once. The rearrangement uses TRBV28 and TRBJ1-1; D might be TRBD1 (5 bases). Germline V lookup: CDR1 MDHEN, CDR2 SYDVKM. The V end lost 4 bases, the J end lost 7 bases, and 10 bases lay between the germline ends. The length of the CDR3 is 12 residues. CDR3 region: CASSSQTVEAFF. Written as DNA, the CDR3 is TGTGCCAGCAGTTCCCAGACAGTTGAAGCTTTCTTT.

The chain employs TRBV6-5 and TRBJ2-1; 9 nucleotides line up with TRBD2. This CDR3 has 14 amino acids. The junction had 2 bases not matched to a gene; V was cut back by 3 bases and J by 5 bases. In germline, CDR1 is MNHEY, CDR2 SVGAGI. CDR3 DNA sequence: TGTGCCAGCAGTTATAGCGGGGGCAACAATGAGCAGTTCTTC. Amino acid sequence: CASSYSGGNNEQFF.

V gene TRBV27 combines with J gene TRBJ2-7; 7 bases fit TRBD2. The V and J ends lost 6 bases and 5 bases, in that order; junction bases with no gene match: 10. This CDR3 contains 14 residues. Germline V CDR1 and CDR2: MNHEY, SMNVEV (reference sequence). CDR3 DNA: TGTGCCAGCAGAGTCCACGGGACTACCAACGAGCAGTACTTC. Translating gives CASRVHGTTNEQYF.

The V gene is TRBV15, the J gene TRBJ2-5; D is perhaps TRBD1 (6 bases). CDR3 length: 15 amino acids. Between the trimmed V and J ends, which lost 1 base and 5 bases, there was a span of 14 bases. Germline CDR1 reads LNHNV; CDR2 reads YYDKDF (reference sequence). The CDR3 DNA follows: TGTGCCACCAGCAGAGTCCCAGGGGATTTGGAGACCCAGTACTTC. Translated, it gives CATSRVPGDLETQYF.

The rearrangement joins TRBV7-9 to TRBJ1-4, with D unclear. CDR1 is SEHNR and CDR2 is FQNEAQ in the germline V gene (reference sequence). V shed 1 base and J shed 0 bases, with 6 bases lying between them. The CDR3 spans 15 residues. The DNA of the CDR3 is TGTGCCAGCAGCTTAGGAGTCGCAACTAATGAAAAACTGTTTTTT. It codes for CASSLGVATNEKLFF.

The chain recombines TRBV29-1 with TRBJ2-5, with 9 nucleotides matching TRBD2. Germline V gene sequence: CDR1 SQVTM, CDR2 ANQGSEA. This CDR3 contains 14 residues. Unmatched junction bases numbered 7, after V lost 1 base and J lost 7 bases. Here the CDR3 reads CSVEVAGGWGTQYF. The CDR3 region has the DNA TGCAGCGTTGAAGTTGCGGGGGGGTGGGGGACCCAGTACTTC.

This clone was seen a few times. CDR3 protein: CASSLSGGGADTQYF. For the CDR3, the DNA is TGCGCCAGCAGCTTGAGCGGGGGAGGGGCAGATACGCAGTATTTT. The rearrangement joins TRBV5-1 to TRBJ2-3, with 8 bases matching TRBD2. The CDR3 length is 15 residues. V was pared by 1 base and J by 4 bases, with 5 bases of the junction left unmatched. Germline V CDR1 and CDR2: SGHRS, YFSETQ. Supplemented by reference TRBV5-1 and TRBJ2-3, the full variable domain reads KAGVTQTPRYLIKTRGQQVTLSCSPISGHRSVSWYQQTPGQGLQFLFEYFSETQRNKGNFPGRFSGRQFSNSRSEMNVSTLELGDSALYLCASSLSGGGADTQYFGPGTRLTVL.

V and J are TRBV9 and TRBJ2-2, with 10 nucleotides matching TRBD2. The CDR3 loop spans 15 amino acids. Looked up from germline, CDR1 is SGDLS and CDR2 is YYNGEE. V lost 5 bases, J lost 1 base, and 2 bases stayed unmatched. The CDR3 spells CASSSGGMNTGELFF. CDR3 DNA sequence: TGTGCCAGCAGTAGCGGGGGGATGAACACCGGGGAGCTGTTTTTT.

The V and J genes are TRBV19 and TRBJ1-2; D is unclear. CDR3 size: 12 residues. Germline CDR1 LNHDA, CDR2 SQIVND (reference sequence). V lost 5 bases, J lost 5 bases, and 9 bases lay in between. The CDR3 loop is CASSPNPYGYTF. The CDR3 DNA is TGTGCCAGTAGTCCTAATCCTTATGGCTACACCTTC.

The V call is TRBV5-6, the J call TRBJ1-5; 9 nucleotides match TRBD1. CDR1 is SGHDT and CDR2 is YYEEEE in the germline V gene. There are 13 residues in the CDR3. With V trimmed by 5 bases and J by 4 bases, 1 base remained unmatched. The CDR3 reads CASSDRGNQPQHF. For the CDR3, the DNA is TGTGCCAGCAGTGACAGGGGGAATCAGCCCCAGCATTTT.

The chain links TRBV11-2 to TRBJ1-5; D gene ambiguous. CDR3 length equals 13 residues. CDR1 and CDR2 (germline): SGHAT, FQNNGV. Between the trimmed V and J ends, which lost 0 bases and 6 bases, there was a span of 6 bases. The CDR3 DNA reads TGTGCCAGCAGCTTAGATAACGGTCAGCCCCAGCATTTT. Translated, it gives CASSLDNGQPQHF.

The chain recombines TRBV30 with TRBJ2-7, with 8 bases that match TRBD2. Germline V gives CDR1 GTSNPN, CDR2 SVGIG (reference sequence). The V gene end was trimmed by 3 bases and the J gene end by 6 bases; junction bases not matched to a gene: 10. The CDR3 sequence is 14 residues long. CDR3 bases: TGTGCCTGGAGCGACGGCGGGGGGAGTCGCGAGCAGTACTTC. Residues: CAWSDGGGSREQYF.

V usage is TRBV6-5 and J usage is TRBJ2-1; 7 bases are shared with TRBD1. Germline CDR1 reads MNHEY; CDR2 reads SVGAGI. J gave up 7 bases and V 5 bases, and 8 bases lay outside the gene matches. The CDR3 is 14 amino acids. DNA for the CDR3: TGTGCCAGCAGTCCCGGGACAGCAGATAATGAGCAGTTCTTC. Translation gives CASSPGTADNEQFF.

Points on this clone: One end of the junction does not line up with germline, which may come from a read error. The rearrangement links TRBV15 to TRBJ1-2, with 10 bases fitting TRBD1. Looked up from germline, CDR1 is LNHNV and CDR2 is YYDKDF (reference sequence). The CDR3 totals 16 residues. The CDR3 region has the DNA TGTGCCACCAGCAGGGACAGGGGGTTCTTAAGTTATGGCTACCCCTTC. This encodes CATSRDRGFLSYGYPF.